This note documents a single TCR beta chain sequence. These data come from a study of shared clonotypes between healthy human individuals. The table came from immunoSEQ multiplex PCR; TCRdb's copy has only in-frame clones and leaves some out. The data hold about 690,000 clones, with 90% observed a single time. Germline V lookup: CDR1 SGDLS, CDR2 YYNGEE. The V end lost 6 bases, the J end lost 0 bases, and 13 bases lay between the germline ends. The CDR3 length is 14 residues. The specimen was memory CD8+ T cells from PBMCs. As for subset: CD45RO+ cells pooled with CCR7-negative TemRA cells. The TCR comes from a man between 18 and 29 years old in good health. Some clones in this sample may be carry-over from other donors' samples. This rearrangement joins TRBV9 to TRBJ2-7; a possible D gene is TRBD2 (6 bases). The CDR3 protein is CASNPGLLSYEQYF. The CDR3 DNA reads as TGTGCCAGCAACCCGGGACTCCTCTCCTACGAGCAGTACTTC.